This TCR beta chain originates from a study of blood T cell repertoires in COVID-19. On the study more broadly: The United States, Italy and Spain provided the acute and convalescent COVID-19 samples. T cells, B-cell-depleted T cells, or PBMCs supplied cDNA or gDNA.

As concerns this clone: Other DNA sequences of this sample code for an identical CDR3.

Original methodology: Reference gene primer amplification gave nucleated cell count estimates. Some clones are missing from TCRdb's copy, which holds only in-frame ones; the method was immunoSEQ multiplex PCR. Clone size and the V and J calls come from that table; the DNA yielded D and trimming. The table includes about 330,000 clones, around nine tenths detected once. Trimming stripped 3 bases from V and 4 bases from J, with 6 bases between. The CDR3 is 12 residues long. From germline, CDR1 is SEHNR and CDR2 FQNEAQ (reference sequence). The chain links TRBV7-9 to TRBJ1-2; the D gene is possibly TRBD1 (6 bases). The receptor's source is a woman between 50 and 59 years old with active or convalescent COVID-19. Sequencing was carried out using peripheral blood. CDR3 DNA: TGTGCCAGCAGCTTGGACAGCTATGGCTACACCTTC. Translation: CASSLDSYGYTF.